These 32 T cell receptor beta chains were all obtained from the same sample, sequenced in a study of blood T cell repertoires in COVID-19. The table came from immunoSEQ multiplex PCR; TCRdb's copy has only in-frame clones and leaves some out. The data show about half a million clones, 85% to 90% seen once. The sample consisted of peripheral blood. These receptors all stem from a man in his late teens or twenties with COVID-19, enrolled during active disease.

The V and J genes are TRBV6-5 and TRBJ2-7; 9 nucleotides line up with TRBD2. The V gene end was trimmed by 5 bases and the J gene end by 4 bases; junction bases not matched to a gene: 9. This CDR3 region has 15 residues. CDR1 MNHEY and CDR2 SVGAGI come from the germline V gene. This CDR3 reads CASSQPGLAQYEQYF. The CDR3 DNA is TGTGCCAGCAGTCAACCGGGACTAGCTCAGTACGAGCAGTACTTC.

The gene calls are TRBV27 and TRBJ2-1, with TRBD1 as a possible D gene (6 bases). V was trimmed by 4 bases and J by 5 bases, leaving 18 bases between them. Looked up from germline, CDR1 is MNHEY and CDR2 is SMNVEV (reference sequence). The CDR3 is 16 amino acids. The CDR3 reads CASSSGGQYLHNEQFF. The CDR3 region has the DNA TGTGCCAGCAGTTCCGGAGGACAGTATCTCCACAATGAGCAGTTCTTC.

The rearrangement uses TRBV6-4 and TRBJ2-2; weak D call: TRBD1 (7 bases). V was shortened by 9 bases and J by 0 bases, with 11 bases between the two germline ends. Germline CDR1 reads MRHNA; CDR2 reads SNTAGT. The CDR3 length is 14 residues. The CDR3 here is CASSGQANTGELFF. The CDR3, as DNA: TGTGCCAGTAGCGGACAGGCGAACACCGGGGAGCTGTTTTTT.

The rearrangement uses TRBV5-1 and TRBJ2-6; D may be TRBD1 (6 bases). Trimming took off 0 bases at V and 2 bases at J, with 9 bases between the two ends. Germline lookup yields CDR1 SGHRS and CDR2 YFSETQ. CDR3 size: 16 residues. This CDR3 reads CASSLDRATGANVLTF. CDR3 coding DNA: TGCGCCAGCAGCTTGGACAGGGCCACTGGGGCCAACGTCCTGACTTTC.

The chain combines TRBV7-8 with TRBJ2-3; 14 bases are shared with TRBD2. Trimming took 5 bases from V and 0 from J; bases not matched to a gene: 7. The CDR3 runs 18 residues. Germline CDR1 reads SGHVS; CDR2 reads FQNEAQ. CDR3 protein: CASSVSRTSGGSTDTQYF. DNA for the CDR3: TGTGCCAGCAGCGTCTCCCGGACTAGCGGGGGGAGCACAGATACGCAGTATTTT.

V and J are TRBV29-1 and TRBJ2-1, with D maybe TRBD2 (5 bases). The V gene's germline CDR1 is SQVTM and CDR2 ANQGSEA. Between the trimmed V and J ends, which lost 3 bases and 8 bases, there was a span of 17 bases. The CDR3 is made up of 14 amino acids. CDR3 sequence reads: CSVEKTGSGYEQFF. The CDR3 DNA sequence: TGCAGCGTTGAGAAGACGGGGTCCGGTTATGAGCAGTTCTTC.

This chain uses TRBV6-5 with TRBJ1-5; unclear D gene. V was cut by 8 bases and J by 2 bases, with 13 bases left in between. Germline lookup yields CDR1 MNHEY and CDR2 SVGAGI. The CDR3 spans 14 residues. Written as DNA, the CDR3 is TGTGCCAGCCGGGAACATCAGGGCAATCAGCCCCAGCATTTT. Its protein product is CASREHQGNQPQHF.

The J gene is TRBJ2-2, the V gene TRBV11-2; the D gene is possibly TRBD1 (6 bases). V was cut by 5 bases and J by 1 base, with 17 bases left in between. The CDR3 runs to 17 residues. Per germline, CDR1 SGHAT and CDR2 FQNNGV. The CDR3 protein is CASSRTMGHLNTGELFF. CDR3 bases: TGTGCCAGCAGCCGGACAATGGGACACCTGAACACCGGGGAGCTGTTTTTT. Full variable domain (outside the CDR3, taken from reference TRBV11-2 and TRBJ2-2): EAGVAQSPRYKIIEKRQSVAFWCNPISGHATLYWYQQILGQGPKLLIQFQNNGVVDDSQLPKDRFSAERLKGVDSTLKIQPAKLEDSAVYLCASSRTMGHLNTGELFFGEGSRLTVL.

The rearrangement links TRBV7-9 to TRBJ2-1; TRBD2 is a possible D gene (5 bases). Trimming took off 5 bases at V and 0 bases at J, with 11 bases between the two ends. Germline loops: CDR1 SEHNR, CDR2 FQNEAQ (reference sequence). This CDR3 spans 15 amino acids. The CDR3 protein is CASSVDGVSYNEQFF. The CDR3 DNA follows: TGTGCCAGCAGCGTAGACGGGGTCTCCTACAATGAGCAGTTCTTC.

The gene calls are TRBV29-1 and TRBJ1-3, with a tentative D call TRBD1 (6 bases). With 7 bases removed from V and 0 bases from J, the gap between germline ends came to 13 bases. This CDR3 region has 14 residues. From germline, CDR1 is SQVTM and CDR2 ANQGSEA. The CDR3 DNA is TGCAGCGGTGGGGGCGGAACCTCTGGAAACACCATATATTTT. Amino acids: CSGGGGTSGNTIYF. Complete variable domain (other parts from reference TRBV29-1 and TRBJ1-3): SAVISQKPSRDICQRGTSLTIQCQVDSQVTMMFWYRQQPGQSLTLIATANQGSEATYESGFVIDKFPISRPNLTFSTLTVSNMSPEDSSIYLCSGGGGTSGNTIYFGEGSWLTVV.

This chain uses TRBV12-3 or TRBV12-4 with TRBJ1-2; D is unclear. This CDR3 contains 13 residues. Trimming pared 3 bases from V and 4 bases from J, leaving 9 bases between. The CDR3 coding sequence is TGTGCCAGCAGTTTTGAGACGGGCTATGGCTACACCTTC. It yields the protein CASSFETGYGYTF.

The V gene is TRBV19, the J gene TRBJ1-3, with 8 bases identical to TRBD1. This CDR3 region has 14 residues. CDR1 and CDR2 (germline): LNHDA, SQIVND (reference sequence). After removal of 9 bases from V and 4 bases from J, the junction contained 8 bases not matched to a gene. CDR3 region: CASSLQGVGNTIYF. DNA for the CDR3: TGTGCCAGCTCCTTACAGGGGGTCGGAAACACCATATATTTT.

The CDR3 here is CASSGFRGASYNEQFF. The CDR3 region has the DNA TGTGCCAGCAGTGGTTTCCGGGGGGCTTCCTACAATGAGCAGTTCTTC. The chain joins TRBV25-1 to TRBJ2-1; the D gene is possibly TRBD2 (7 bases). Trimming left V 4 bases short and J 1 base short, with 14 bases between. The CDR3 has 16 residues. CDR1 is MGHDK and CDR2 is SYGVNS in the germline V gene.

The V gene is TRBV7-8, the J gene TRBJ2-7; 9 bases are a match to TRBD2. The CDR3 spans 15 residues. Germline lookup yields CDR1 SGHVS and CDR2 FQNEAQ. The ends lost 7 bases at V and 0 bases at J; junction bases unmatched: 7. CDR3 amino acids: CASKIAGASSYEQYF. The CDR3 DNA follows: TGTGCCAGCAAGATAGCGGGAGCCAGCTCCTACGAGCAGTACTTC.

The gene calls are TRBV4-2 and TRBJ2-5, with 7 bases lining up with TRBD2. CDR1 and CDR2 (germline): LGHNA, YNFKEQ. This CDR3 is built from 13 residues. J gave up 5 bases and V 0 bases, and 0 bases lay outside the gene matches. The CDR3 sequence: CASSQEREETQYF. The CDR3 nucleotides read TGTGCCAGCAGCCAAGAGCGGGAGGAGACCCAGTACTTC.

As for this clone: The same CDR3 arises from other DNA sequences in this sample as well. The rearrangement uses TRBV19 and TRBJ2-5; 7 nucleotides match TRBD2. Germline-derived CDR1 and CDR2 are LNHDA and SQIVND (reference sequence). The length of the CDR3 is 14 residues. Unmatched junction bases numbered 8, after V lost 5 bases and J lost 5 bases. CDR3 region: CASSPGGGLETQYF. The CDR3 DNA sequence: TGTGCCAGTAGTCCGGGAGGTGGATTGGAGACCCAGTACTTC.

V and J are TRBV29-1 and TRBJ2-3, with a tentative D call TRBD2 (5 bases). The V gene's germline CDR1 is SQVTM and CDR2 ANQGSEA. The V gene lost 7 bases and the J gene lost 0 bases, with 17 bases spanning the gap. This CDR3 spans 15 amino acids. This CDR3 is CSAPAGSGSTDTQYF. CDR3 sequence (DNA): TGCAGCGCCCCGGCTGGGTCGGGAAGCACAGATACGCAGTATTTT.

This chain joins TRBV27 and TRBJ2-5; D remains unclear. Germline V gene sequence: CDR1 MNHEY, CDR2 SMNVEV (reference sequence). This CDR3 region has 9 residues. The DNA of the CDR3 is TGTGCTCGTGGCGGGACCCAGTACTTC. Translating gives CARGGTQYF.

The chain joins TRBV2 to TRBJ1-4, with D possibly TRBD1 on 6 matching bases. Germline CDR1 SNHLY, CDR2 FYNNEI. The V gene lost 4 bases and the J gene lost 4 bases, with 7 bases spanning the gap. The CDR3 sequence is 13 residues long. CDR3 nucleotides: TGTGCCAGCAGTGTCAGGGGTAATGAAAAACTGTTTTTT. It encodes CASSVRGNEKLFF.

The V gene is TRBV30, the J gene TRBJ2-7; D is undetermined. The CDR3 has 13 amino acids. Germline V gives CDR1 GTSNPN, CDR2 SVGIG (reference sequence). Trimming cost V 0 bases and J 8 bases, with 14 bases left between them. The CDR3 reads CAWSVRFAEKQYF. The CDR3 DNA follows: TGTGCCTGGAGTGTACGGTTTGCCGAGAAGCAGTACTTC.

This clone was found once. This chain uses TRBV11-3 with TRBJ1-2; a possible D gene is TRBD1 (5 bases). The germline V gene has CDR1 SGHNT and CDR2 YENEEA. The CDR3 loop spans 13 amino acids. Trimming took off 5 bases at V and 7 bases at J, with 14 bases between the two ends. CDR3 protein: CASSPGRGGGYTF. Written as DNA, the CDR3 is TGTGCCAGCAGCCCAGGGAGGGGCGGTGGCTACACCTTC. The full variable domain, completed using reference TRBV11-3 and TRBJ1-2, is EAGVVQSPRYKIIEKKQPVAFWCNPISGHNTLYWYLQNLGQGPELLIRYENEEAVDDSQLPKDRFSAERLKGVDSTLKIQPAELGDSAVYLCASSPGRGGGYTFGSGTRLTVV.

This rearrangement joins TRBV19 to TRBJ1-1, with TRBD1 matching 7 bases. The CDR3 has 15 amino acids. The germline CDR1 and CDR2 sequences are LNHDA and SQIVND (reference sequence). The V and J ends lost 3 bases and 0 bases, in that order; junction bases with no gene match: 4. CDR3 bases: TGTGCCAGTAGTATGGGGACAGCCATGAACACTGAAGCTTTCTTT. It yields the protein CASSMGTAMNTEAFF.

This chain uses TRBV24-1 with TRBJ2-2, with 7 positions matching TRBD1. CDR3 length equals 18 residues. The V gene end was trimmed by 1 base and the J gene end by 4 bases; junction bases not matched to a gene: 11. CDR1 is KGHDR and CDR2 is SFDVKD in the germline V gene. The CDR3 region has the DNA TGTGCCACCAGTGATTTAGGGAGTGAGGGGGCTTCCACCGGGGAGCTGTTTTTT. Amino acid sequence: CATSDLGSEGASTGELFF.

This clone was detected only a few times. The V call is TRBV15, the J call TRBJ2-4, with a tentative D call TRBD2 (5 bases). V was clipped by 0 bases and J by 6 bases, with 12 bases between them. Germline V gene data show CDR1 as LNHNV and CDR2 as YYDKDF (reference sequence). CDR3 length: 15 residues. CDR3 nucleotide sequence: TGTGCCACCAGCAGAGAACTGGAGGTCGGAAACATTCAGTACTTC. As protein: CATSRELEVGNIQYF.

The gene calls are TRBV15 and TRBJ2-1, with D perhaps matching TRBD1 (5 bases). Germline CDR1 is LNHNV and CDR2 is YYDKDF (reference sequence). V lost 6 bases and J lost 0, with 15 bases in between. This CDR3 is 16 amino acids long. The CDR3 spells CATRYTRALSYNEQFF. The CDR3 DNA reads TGTGCCACCAGATACACCAGGGCCCTCTCCTACAATGAGCAGTTCTTC.

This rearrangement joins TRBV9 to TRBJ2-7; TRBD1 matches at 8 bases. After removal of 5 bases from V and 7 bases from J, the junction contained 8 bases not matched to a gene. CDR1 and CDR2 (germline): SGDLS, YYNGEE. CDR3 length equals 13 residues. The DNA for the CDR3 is TGTGCCAGCAGTGACAGGGGCACAGGGGAGCAGTACTTC. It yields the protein CASSDRGTGEQYF. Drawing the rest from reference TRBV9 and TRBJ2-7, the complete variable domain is DSGVTQTPKHLITATGQRVTLRCSPRSGDLSVYWYQQSLDQGLQFLIQYYNGEERAKGNILERFSAQQFPDLHSELNLSSLELGDSALYFCASSDRGTGEQYFGPGTRLTVT.

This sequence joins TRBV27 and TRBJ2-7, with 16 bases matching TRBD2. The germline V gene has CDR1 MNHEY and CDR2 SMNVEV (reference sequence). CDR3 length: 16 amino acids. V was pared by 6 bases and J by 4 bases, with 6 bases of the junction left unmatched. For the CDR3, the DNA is TGTGCCAGCAGGGGACTAGCGGGGGGGCAGTATTACGAGCAGTACTTC. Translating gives CASRGLAGGQYYEQYF.

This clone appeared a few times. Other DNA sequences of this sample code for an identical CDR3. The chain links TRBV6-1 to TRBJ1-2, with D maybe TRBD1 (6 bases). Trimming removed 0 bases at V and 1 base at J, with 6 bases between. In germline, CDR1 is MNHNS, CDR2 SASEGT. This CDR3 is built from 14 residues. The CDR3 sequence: CASSEAGGNYGYTF. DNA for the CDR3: TGTGCCAGCAGTGAAGCAGGGGGTAACTATGGCTACACCTTC.

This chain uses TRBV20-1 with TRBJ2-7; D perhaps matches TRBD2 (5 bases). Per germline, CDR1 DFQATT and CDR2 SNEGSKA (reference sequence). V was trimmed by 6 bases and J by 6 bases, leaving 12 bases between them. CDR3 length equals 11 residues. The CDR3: CSARSGIEQYF. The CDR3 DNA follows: TGCAGTGCCAGATCGGGGATCGAGCAGTACTTC.

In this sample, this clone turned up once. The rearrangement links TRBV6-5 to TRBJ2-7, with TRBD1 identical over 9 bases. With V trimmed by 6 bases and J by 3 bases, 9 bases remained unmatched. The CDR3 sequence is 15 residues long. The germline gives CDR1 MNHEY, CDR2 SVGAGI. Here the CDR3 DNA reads TGTGCCAGCAGCCCCGGGACAGGGAATCTCTACGAGCAGTACTTC. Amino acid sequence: CASSPGTGNLYEQYF.

The CDR3 coding sequence is TGTGCCAGCAGCCCAAGACTAGCGGGAGCGCGCGAGCAGTTCTTC. Translating it yields CASSPRLAGAREQFF. The chain couples TRBV3-1 (or the pseudogene TRBV3-2) to TRBJ2-1; 12 nucleotides align to TRBD2. This CDR3 comprises 15 residues. Germline assignment: CDR1 LGHDT and CDR2 YNNKEL (reference sequence). The trim removed 4 bases at V and 10 bases at J, leaving 8 bases unmatched.

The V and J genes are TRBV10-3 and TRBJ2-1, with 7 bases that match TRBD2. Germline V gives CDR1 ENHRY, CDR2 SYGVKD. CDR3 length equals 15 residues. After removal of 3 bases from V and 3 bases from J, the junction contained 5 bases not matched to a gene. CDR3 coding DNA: TGTGCCATCAGTGACGGGGTAGCGGGCTACAATGAGCAGTTCTTC. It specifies CAISDGVAGYNEQFF.